The 26 T cell receptor beta chains reported below all come from one sample, sequenced in a study of blood T cell repertoires in COVID-19. The repertoire was sequenced with immunoSEQ multiplex PCR; TCRdb's copy has only in-frame clones and lacks some. The table shows fewer than 250,000 clones, with around 82% occurring only once. Material: PBMCs or T cells enriched from blood (not recorded which). These receptors were taken from a woman in her forties or fifties who had been exposed to COVID-19.

The chain employs TRBV4-3 and TRBJ2-5, with TRBD2 identical over 9 bases. The CDR3 covers 16 residues. V lost 0 bases and J lost 1; bases outside the gene matches: 3. Germline lookup yields CDR1 LGHNA and CDR2 YSLEER. This chain's CDR3 is CASSQDWRGGQETQYF. The DNA of the CDR3 is TGCGCCAGCAGCCAAGATTGGCGGGGGGGCCAAGAGACCCAGTACTTC.

The V and J genes are TRBV11-2 and TRBJ2-1, with no clear D. Germline lookup yields CDR1 SGHAT and CDR2 FQNNGV. The CDR3 consists of 19 residues. Trimming shortened V by 1 base and J by 2 bases, and 21 bases separated the two germline ends. CDR3: CASSLGVIRGRAPYNEQFF. The CDR3 DNA follows: TGTGCCAGCAGCTTAGGTGTTATTCGAGGCCGAGCACCCTACAATGAGCAGTTCTTC.

The chain combines TRBV18 with TRBJ1-3; D is possibly TRBD1 (6 bases). Germline V CDR1 and CDR2: KGHSH, LQKENI. This CDR3 comprises 19 residues. V was cut by 2 bases and J by 2 bases, with 22 bases left in between. The CDR3 reads CASSPMPQGRGSAGNTIYF. CDR3 DNA sequence: TGTGCCAGCTCACCAATGCCACAGGGCCGCGGCTCTGCTGGAAACACCATATATTTT.

J is TRBJ1-4 and V is TRBV30; no clear D gene. The ends were cut back, 4 bases at V and 4 bases at J, with 10 bases in the middle. Germline lookup yields CDR1 GTSNPN and CDR2 SVGIG (reference sequence). The CDR3 has 13 residues. The CDR3 DNA reads TGTGCCTGGACACCACAGCTTAATGAAAAACTGTTTTTT. It translates to CAWTPQLNEKLFF.

This clone was recorded only once. The same CDR3 can be traced to other DNA sequences in this sample. The chain joins TRBV5-1 to TRBJ1-1; tentatively, D is TRBD1 (5 bases). Trimming left V 0 bases short and J 0 bases short, with 9 bases between. CDR3 length equals 15 residues. From germline, CDR1 is SGHRS and CDR2 YFSETQ. CDR3 bases: TGCGCCAGCAGCTTGGCCGGGGGGTTGAACACTGAAGCTTTCTTT. Its protein product is CASSLAGGLNTEAFF.

The CDR3 DNA follows: TGTGCCAGTGAGAGCGGGGGGCTGGCAGATACGCAGTATTTT. Protein product: CASESGGLADTQYF. The rearrangement joins TRBV7-2 to TRBJ2-3; 9 bases match TRBD2. The junction had 8 bases not matched to a gene; V was cut back by 9 bases and J by 4 bases. CDR1 SGHTA and CDR2 FQGNSA come from the germline V gene. The CDR3 runs to 14 residues.

This chain connects TRBV27 to TRBJ1-1; D not certain. The germline CDR1 and CDR2 sequences are MNHEY and SMNVEV (reference sequence). Trimming shortened V by 3 bases and J by 6 bases, and 11 bases separated the two germline ends. This CDR3 has 13 amino acids. The CDR3 sequence is CASSLSALAEAFF. CDR3 sequence (DNA): TGTGCCAGCAGTTTGAGCGCTTTGGCTGAAGCTTTCTTT.

The chain carries TRBV5-4 and TRBJ1-4; maybe TRBD1 (5 bases). The CDR3 has 14 amino acids. Germline V CDR1 and CDR2: SGHNT, YYREEE (reference sequence). The ends were cut back, 3 bases at V and 7 bases at J, with 13 bases in the middle. In nucleotides, the CDR3 is TGTGCCAGCAGCTCGTCAGGGAATCGTGAAAAACTGTTTTTT. This sequence encodes CASSSSGNREKLFF.

This chain joins TRBV27 and TRBJ1-1, with 8 bases aligning to TRBD1. Germline CDR1 MNHEY, CDR2 SMNVEV (reference sequence). The trim removed 5 bases at V and 1 base at J, leaving 12 bases unmatched. This CDR3 is 17 amino acids long. CDR3 nucleotide sequence: TGTGCCAGCAGTCCCCATGGTGCAGGACAGGGGAACACTGAAGCTTTCTTT. Encoded protein: CASSPHGAGQGNTEAFF.

The chain carries TRBV12-3 or TRBV12-4 and TRBJ2-5; 8 bases are shared with TRBD2. The CDR3 is made up of 12 amino acids. Trimming cost V 6 bases and J 5 bases; bases outside gene matches: 2. The CDR3 DNA sequence: TGTGCCAGCAGCCCGGGGGGGGAGACCCAGTACTTC. Encoded protein: CASSPGGETQYF.

The chain employs TRBV5-4 and TRBJ1-4, with TRBD1 matching 7 bases. Trimming cost V 10 bases and J 8 bases; bases outside gene matches: 8. This CDR3 comprises 12 residues. From germline, CDR1 is SGHNT and CDR2 YYREEE (reference sequence). DNA of the CDR3: TGTGCCTCGTCACAGGGGCGGGAAAAACTGTTTTTT. This codes for CASSQGREKLFF.

The J gene is TRBJ1-4, the V gene TRBV5-1, with 10 nucleotides matching TRBD1. V shed 3 bases and J 6 bases; nucleotides not matched to a gene: 2. The CDR3 is made up of 14 amino acids. Germline V gene data show CDR1 as SGHRS and CDR2 as YFSETQ. This chain's CDR3 is CASSSGTGDEKLFF. The CDR3 bases are TGCGCCAGCAGCTCCGGGACAGGGGATGAAAAACTGTTTTTT.

This clone occurred once. This chain uses TRBV6-5 with TRBJ1-2; 8 bases line up with TRBD1. V trimming: 4 bases; J trimming: 4 bases; junction bases outside the gene matches: 5. The CDR3 spans 14 residues. Germline values: CDR1 MNHEY, CDR2 SVGAGI. CDR3 in amino acids: CASSLQGGGYGYTF. The CDR3 DNA reads as TGTGCCAGCAGTTTACAGGGGGGGGGCTATGGCTACACCTTC.

This clone was detected only a few times. The chain carries TRBV13 and TRBJ2-7, with 8 bases identical to TRBD1. CDR1 and CDR2 (germline): PRHDT, FYEKMQ (reference sequence). This CDR3 is built from 14 residues. Trimming cost V 4 bases and J 7 bases; bases outside gene matches: 9. This CDR3 reads CASSSGQGVREQYF. The CDR3 nucleotides are TGTGCCAGCAGCTCCGGACAGGGAGTAAGGGAGCAGTACTTC.

For the CDR3, the DNA is TGTGCCAGCAGCCGCTATGAGATGAACACTGAAGCTTTCTTT. As protein: CASSRYEMNTEAFF. The gene calls are TRBV5-5 and TRBJ1-1; D call uncertain. The germline CDR1 and CDR2 sequences are SGHKS and YYEKEE (reference sequence). V gave up 4 bases and J gave up 0 bases, with 10 bases separating them. The CDR3 loop spans 14 amino acids.

The V gene is TRBV6-5, the J gene TRBJ2-5, with TRBD1 matching 8 bases. CDR1 MNHEY and CDR2 SVGAGI come from the germline V gene. The V and J ends lost 10 bases and 3 bases, in that order; junction bases with no gene match: 4. CDR3 size: 12 residues. The chain's CDR3 is CAIGDRKETQYF. The CDR3 DNA is TGTGCCATAGGGGACAGGAAAGAGACCCAGTACTTC.

V is TRBV18 and J is TRBJ2-7; maybe TRBD1 (6 bases). Germline V lookup: CDR1 KGHSH, CDR2 LQKENI. V was clipped by 6 bases and J by 7 bases, with 10 bases between them. The CDR3 runs 11 residues. As DNA, the CDR3 is TGTGCCAGCTCGACCCAGGGGGAGCAGTACTTC. This encodes CASSTQGEQYF.

In this sample, this clone turned up once. The chain recombines TRBV13 with TRBJ2-2, with D maybe TRBD2 (7 bases). The CDR3 runs to 17 residues. Germline-derived CDR1 and CDR2 are PRHDT and FYEKMQ (reference sequence). V was trimmed by 3 bases and J by 0 bases, leaving 14 bases between them. The CDR3 nucleotides are TGTGCCAGCAGCTTCTACCCGGGGGGCTCGAACACCGGGGAGCTGTTTTTT. Its translation: CASSFYPGGSNTGELFF.

The J gene is TRBJ2-1, the V gene TRBV29-1; the match to TRBD2 covers 9 bases. The ends lost 2 bases at V and 8 bases at J; junction bases unmatched: 4. The CDR3 runs 13 residues. The V gene's germline CDR1 is SQVTM and CDR2 ANQGSEA. As DNA, the CDR3 is TGCAGCGTTGAACTAGCGGGGAGGTATGAGCAGTTCTTC. Translated: CSVELAGRYEQFF.

The rearrangement uses TRBV5-1 and TRBJ2-3; TRBD2 matches 8 bases. Per the germline V gene, CDR1 is SGHRS and CDR2 is YFSETQ. V shed 4 bases and J 5 bases; nucleotides not matched to a gene: 9. The CDR3 is 15 residues long. The CDR3 DNA sequence: TGCGCCAGCAGCCTCGGACTAGCATCAGGAGATACGCAGTATTTT. Its translation is CASSLGLASGDTQYF.

The chain has TRBV19 and TRBJ1-5; D not certain. The CDR3 extends over 16 amino acids. Trimming pared 2 bases from V and 1 base from J, leaving 12 bases between. Per the germline V gene, CDR1 is LNHDA and CDR2 is SQIVND (reference sequence). CDR3 sequence reads: CASSIRIRGSNQPQHF. The CDR3 nucleotides are TGTGCCAGTAGTATAAGGATTCGGGGAAGCAATCAGCCCCAGCATTTT.

This clone appeared once. J is TRBJ2-3 and V is TRBV6-2 or TRBV6-3; TRBD1 matches at 9 bases. Germline values: CDR1 MNHEY, CDR2 SVGEGT. The CDR3 sequence is 15 residues long. The junction had 7 bases not matched to a gene; V was cut back by 2 bases and J by 7 bases. The CDR3 DNA is TGTGCCAGCAGTTACCGGGACAGGGTCGACTATACGCAGTATTTT. It specifies CASSYRDRVDYTQYF.

The chain has TRBV2 and TRBJ1-1; possible D gene TRBD1, 6 bases. Germline CDR1 reads SNHLY; CDR2 reads FYNNEI. The V and J ends lost 6 bases and 7 bases respectively, with 18 bases between them. The CDR3 length is 14 residues. This CDR3 reads CASRYLGGDHEAFF. CDR3 sequence (DNA): TGTGCCAGCAGGTACCTAGGGGGGGACCATGAAGCTTTCTTT.

The rearrangement uses TRBV10-3 and TRBJ2-1; tentatively, D is TRBD1 (5 bases). The CDR3 totals 14 residues. Germline lookup yields CDR1 ENHRY and CDR2 SYGVKD. Trimming pared 3 bases from V and 6 bases from J, leaving 12 bases between. The CDR3 loop reads CAISDRAISNEQFF. CDR3 nucleotides: TGTGCCATCAGTGACAGGGCAATTTCCAATGAGCAGTTCTTC.

The genes are TRBV18 and TRBJ1-4; possible D gene TRBD1, 5 bases. Germline V gene lookup returns CDR1 KGHSH and CDR2 LQKENI. The CDR3 is 15 residues long. V lost 6 bases and J lost 6, with 17 bases in between. CDR3 sequence reads: CASSQGPGGDEKLFF. CDR3 sequence (DNA): TGTGCCAGCTCCCAAGGACCCGGGGGGGATGAAAAACTGTTTTTT.

The V and J genes are TRBV3-1 (or the pseudogene TRBV3-2) and TRBJ1-2; a possible D gene is TRBD1 (5 bases). The CDR3 is 15 amino acids. The V and J ends lost 1 base and 5 bases respectively, with 14 bases between them. CDR1 is LGHDT, CDR2 YNNKEL, per germline (reference sequence). The CDR3 is CASSQGDTGGYGYTF. DNA of the CDR3: TGTGCCAGCAGCCAAGGGGATACGGGGGGATATGGCTACACCTTC.